Here is one T cell receptor beta chain with its context. From blood CD8+ and CD4+ T cells, the TCR beta chain was sequenced. Controls were drawn from healthy donors and were matched for age and sex. Both CD4+ and CD8+ T cells were negatively isolated, and TEMRA cells underwent FACS enrichment. The sample belongs to a study of CD8 T cells in Susac syndrome. A quantity of about 0.5 to 1 ug RNA underwent reverse transcription using random hexamers. TCRdb re-called the immunoSEQ multiplex PCR reads with MiXCR, one entry per CDR3 protein. The sample includes more than 120,000 distinct CDR3 sequences, roughly 95% of them seen just once. The CDR3 is 13 amino acids. V was clipped by 1 base and J by 7 bases, with 10 bases between them. Germline CDR1 MNHNS, CDR2 SASEGT.

The sequenced sample was CD4+ T cells from PBMCs. The clonotype originates from a human donor in good health. This chain links TRBV6-1 with TRBJ1-2; D remains unclear. The CDR3 DNA reads as TGTGCCAGCAGTGAAGATCTTTTGAGTGGCTACACCTTC. This gives the protein CASSEDLLSGYTF.